These 23 T cell receptor beta chains share one sample of origin, sequenced in a study of OX40 agonist ivuxolimab in advanced cancers. Using immunoSEQ multiplex PCR, the repertoire was profiled, and TCRdb retains in-frame clones only, with some absent. The repertoire consists of around 60,000 clones, with 85% to 90% occurring once and the leading ten covering over 0.65%. This specimen was CD4+ or CD8+ T cells sorted from blood, taken in a trial of the OX40 agonist ivuxolimab. The receptors were sampled from an adult with an advanced solid tumor such as melanoma, head and neck, liver or kidney cancer.

The rearrangement uses TRBV11-2 and TRBJ2-5; possibly TRBD2 for D (6 bases). Trimming removed 0 bases at V and 2 bases at J, with 10 bases between. Germline V gene lookup returns CDR1 SGHAT and CDR2 FQNNGV. The CDR3 consists of 15 residues. The chain's CDR3 is CASSLEGLTQETQYF. CDR3 sequence (DNA): TGTGCCAGCAGCTTAGAGGGACTGACACAAGAGACCCAGTACTTC.

CDR3 nucleotides: TGTGCCTGGAGTGTACGGGGGAGGGTCGACTATGGCTACACCTTC. Residues: CAWSVRGRVDYGYTF. The chain couples TRBV30 to TRBJ1-2; weak D call: TRBD1 (5 bases). Looked up from germline, CDR1 is GTSNPN and CDR2 is SVGIG (reference sequence). V lost 0 bases to trimming and J lost 3 bases, with 14 bases between them. The CDR3 has 15 amino acids.

This chain joins TRBV7-2 and TRBJ1-6; D ambiguous. CDR1 and CDR2 from the germline V gene are SGHTA and FQGNSA. V was cut by 2 bases and J by 8 bases, with 13 bases left in between. CDR3 length equals 15 residues. The CDR3 region has the DNA TGTGCCAGCAGCTTACTACGTCAGACTCATTCACCCCTCCACTTT. This codes for CASSLLRQTHSPLHF. The variable domain in full, with the rest retrieved from reference TRBV7-2 and TRBJ1-6, is GAGVSQSPSNKVTEKGKDVELRCDPISGHTALYWYRQSLGQGLEFLIYFQGNSAPDKSGLPSDRFSAERTGGSVSTLTIQRTQQEDSAVYLCASSLLRQTHSPLHFGNGTRLTVT.

The gene calls are TRBV5-4 and TRBJ2-7; 7 nucleotides line up with TRBD1. J lost 0 bases, V lost 0 bases, and 12 bases had no gene match. The CDR3 runs to 18 residues. Germline V lookup: CDR1 SGHNT, CDR2 YYREEE (reference sequence). CDR3 in amino acids: CASSLGGRDRLFSYEQYF. CDR3 in DNA: TGTGCCAGCAGCTTGGGCGGCCGGGACAGATTATTCTCCTACGAGCAGTACTTC.

For this clone: At one end, the junction sequence differs from germline, possibly due to a read error. The J gene is TRBJ1-6, the V gene TRBV7-2; D is possibly TRBD1 (5 bases). Per germline, CDR1 SGHTA and CDR2 FQGNSA. The CDR3 sequence is 18 residues long. In DNA form, the CDR3 reads TGTGCCAGCAGCCCACGTCCGGGAGGGGACTCCTATAATTCACTCCTCCACTTT. Its translation: CASSPRPGGDSYNSLLHF.

The rearrangement uses TRBV2 and TRBJ2-3; no clear D gene. Germline loops: CDR1 SNHLY, CDR2 FYNNEI. The CDR3 extends over 11 amino acids. Between the trimmed V and J ends, which lost 7 bases and 6 bases, there was a span of 8 bases. The CDR3 reads CASMALDTQYF. The CDR3 DNA is TGTGCCAGCATGGCCCTGGATACGCAGTATTTT.

This clone has only a few counts. The rearrangement joins TRBV19 to TRBJ1-5; 8 bases map to TRBD1. The length of the CDR3 is 14 residues. Germline values: CDR1 LNHDA, CDR2 SQIVND (reference sequence). J lost 7 bases, V lost 4 bases, and 6 bases had no gene match. CDR3 amino acids: CASSTRQGYQPQHF. DNA for the CDR3: TGTGCCAGTAGTACGCGACAGGGGTACCAGCCCCAGCATTTT.

The CDR3: CASSFSRGTYTIYF. The CDR3 coding sequence is TGTGCCAGCAGTTTTTCCAGGGGGACCTACACCATATATTTT. The gene calls are TRBV28 and TRBJ1-3, with 7 bases that match TRBD1. CDR3 length: 14 residues. V was clipped by 3 bases and J by 8 bases; unmatched bases: 7. Germline V CDR1 and CDR2: MDHEN, SYDVKM.

This clone was counted a few times. The chain has TRBV7-9 and TRBJ1-1, with D unclear. The CDR3 length is 13 residues. Trimming stripped 7 bases from V and 7 bases from J, with 16 bases between. CDR1 is SEHNR and CDR2 is FQNEAQ in the germline V gene (reference sequence). CDR3 in DNA: TGTGCCAGCACCATTCAAACGGGGAATGAAGCTTTCTTT. Its protein is CASTIQTGNEAFF. The whole variable domain, remainder taken from reference TRBV7-9 and TRBJ1-1, is DTGVSQNPRHKITKRGQNVTFRCDPISEHNRLYWYRQTLGQGPEFLTYFQNEAQLEKSRLLSDRFSAERPKGSFSTLEIQRTEQGDSAMYLCASTIQTGNEAFFGQGTRLTVV.

The genes are TRBV29-1 and TRBJ2-3, with no clear D. V was clipped by 4 bases and J by 8 bases, with 13 bases between them. The CDR3 loop spans 12 amino acids. CDR1 is SQVTM, CDR2 ANQGSEA, per germline. Written as DNA, the CDR3 is TGCAGCGTTGTTGATTCGGCTCGTACGCAGTATTTT. Protein product: CSVVDSARTQYF.

The J gene is TRBJ2-1, the V gene TRBV7-8; 11 bases fit TRBD1. The germline CDR1 and CDR2 sequences are SGHVS and FQNEAQ. The CDR3 runs 15 residues. The V gene end was trimmed by 3 bases and the J gene end by 8 bases; junction bases not matched to a gene: 6. The CDR3: CASSLPGQGEDEQFF. For the CDR3, the DNA is TGTGCCAGCAGCTTGCCGGGACAGGGGGAGGATGAGCAGTTCTTC.

The CDR3 DNA sequence: TGTGCCACCTTATTTCGGACGTACACTGAAGCTTTCTTT. This gives the protein CATLFRTYTEAFF. The V call is TRBV6-1, the J call TRBJ1-1; D ambiguous. The germline V gene encodes CDR1 MNHNS and CDR2 SASEGT. This CDR3 has 13 residues. V was pared by 10 bases and J by 3 bases, with 15 bases between.

This chain joins TRBV19 and TRBJ1-1; 7 positions match TRBD1. The V gene end was trimmed by 5 bases and the J gene end by 6 bases; junction bases not matched to a gene: 18. CDR3 size: 17 residues. Germline CDR1 LNHDA, CDR2 SQIVND (reference sequence). The CDR3 DNA is TGTGCCAGTAGTCGAACAGGGGCCGCAGTTCTGACTTCTGAAGCTTTCTTT. Protein sequence: CASSRTGAAVLTSEAFF.

The rearrangement uses TRBV11-2 and TRBJ1-5; 8 nucleotides agree with TRBD1. The CDR3 runs to 15 residues. Looked up from germline, CDR1 is SGHAT and CDR2 is FQNNGV. The V and J ends lost 6 bases and 4 bases, in that order; junction bases with no gene match: 8. CDR3 protein: CASSFTGGLNQPQHF. The CDR3, as DNA: TGTGCCAGCAGTTTTACAGGGGGACTAAATCAGCCCCAGCATTTT. The full variable domain, rest sourced from reference TRBV11-2 and TRBJ1-5, is EAGVAQSPRYKIIEKRQSVAFWCNPISGHATLYWYQQILGQGPKLLIQFQNNGVVDDSQLPKDRFSAERLKGVDSTLKIQPAKLEDSAVYLCASSFTGGLNQPQHFGDGTRLSIL.

The rearrangement links TRBV13 to TRBJ1-1; TRBD1 matches 10 bases. The CDR3 is made up of 13 amino acids. CDR1 PRHDT and CDR2 FYEKMQ come from the germline V gene (reference sequence). V gave up 5 bases and J gave up 13 bases; unmatched junction bases: 10. CDR3 protein: CASSTQTGGGSFF. CDR3 DNA: TGTGCCAGCAGCACCCAGACAGGGGGCGGTAGTTTCTTT.

This clone was counted only a few times. V and J are TRBV6-1 and TRBJ1-6; D not certain. Germline assignment: CDR1 MNHNS and CDR2 SASEGT. The CDR3 is made up of 11 amino acids. V was cut by 3 bases and J by 6 bases, with 0 bases left in between. CDR3 sequence: CASSDNSPLHF. The DNA for the CDR3 is TGTGCCAGCAGTGATAATTCACCCCTCCACTTT.

This sequence joins TRBV6-1 and TRBJ2-7, with D perhaps TRBD2 (5 bases). The germline V gene encodes CDR1 MNHNS and CDR2 SASEGT. Trimming stripped 2 bases from V and 2 bases from J, with 10 bases between. This CDR3 comprises 14 residues. The CDR3 DNA sequence: TGTGCCAGCAGTGAACGTGGAGGAACCTACGAGCAGTACTTC. Protein sequence: CASSERGGTYEQYF.

This sequence joins TRBV6-5 and TRBJ2-5; no firm D call. V was clipped by 2 bases and J by 5 bases, with 3 bases between them. The germline V gene has CDR1 MNHEY and CDR2 SVGAGI. The CDR3 loop spans 11 amino acids. The DNA for the CDR3 is TGTGCCAGCAGTTACAGGGAGACCCAGTACTTC. Its translation: CASSYRETQYF.

The chain uses TRBV18 and TRBJ2-4; TRBD1 might be the D (6 bases). V lost 4 bases to trimming and J lost 7 bases, with 14 bases between them. From germline, CDR1 is KGHSH and CDR2 LQKENI. The CDR3 spans 14 residues. The CDR3 nucleotides read TGTGCCAGCTCACTTTCTACCCAGGGGAACATTCAGTACTTC. Protein product: CASSLSTQGNIQYF.

The rearrangement joins TRBV5-1 to TRBJ2-1, with 7 bases matching TRBD2. Germline V gene data show CDR1 as SGHRS and CDR2 as YFSETQ. The CDR3 loop spans 13 amino acids. Trimming took 2 bases from V and 15 from J; bases not matched to a gene: 11. Here the CDR3 DNA reads TGCGCCAGCAGCTTATCTAGCGGAGGGCGAGGGTTCTTC. Translating it yields CASSLSSGGRGFF.

This clone was recorded only once. The chain is built from TRBV25-1 and TRBJ2-7; either TRBD1 or TRBD2 may supply D (6 bases each). The CDR3 is 14 residues long. The ends were cut back, 6 bases at V and 4 bases at J, with 16 bases in the middle. The germline gives CDR1 MGHDK, CDR2 SYGVNS. The CDR3 sequence is CASRGTGGKYEQYF. The CDR3 DNA is TGTGCCAGCAGGGGGACTGGGGGCAAGTACGAGCAGTACTTC.

This chain's CDR3 is CASSHSSGANVLTF. Written as DNA, the CDR3 is TGTGCCAGCTCACACAGTTCTGGGGCCAACGTCCTGACTTTC. The chain links TRBV18 to TRBJ2-6, with D unclear. Looked up from germline, CDR1 is KGHSH and CDR2 is LQKENI. V dropped 4 bases and J dropped 1 base, with 5 bases sitting between them. This CDR3 contains 14 residues.

This chain uses TRBV29-1 with TRBJ2-1, with 15 bases aligning to TRBD2. The CDR3 totals 16 residues. J was trimmed by 6 bases and V by 4 bases; bases with no gene match: 7. Germline-derived CDR1 and CDR2 are SQVTM and ANQGSEA. The CDR3 here is CSVVGTSGGSSNEQFF. In nucleotides, the CDR3 is TGCAGCGTTGTTGGGACTAGCGGGGGGTCGAGCAATGAGCAGTTCTTC.